This T cell receptor (beta chain) came from a study of PD-1 blockade in classical Hodgkin lymphoma. Study results and caveats: Unlike CD8+ TCR diversity, which did not rise significantly by C4D1, CD4+ TCR diversity did.

As concerns this clone: Its antigen is unknown.

In germline, CDR1 is SNHLY, CDR2 FYNNEI. This CDR3 has 14 residues. The V end was cut by 7 bases, the J end by 0 bases, with 12 bases between. The data were produced by immunoSEQ multiplex PCR, yet TCRdb's version contains in-frame clones alone and is incomplete. Among 90,000 or so clones, 80% to 95% were seen once, and the ten largest hold under 3%. In every patient, relapse followed autologous stem cell transplantation, while exposure to brentuximab vedotin differed. The patients, who had relapsed/refractory classical Hodgkin lymphoma, achieved best responses of complete response, partial response or progressive disease.

The V and J genes are TRBV2 and TRBJ1-1, with a possible D match to TRBD1 (6 bases). The clonotype was recovered from a human donor with classical Hodgkin lymphoma. The sequences come from peripheral blood mononuclear cells (PBMCs), collected before the second cycle of nivolumab. CDR3 residues: CASNGQLLNTEAFF. CDR3 bases: TGTGCCAGCAACGGACAGTTGTTGAACACTGAAGCTTTCTTT.